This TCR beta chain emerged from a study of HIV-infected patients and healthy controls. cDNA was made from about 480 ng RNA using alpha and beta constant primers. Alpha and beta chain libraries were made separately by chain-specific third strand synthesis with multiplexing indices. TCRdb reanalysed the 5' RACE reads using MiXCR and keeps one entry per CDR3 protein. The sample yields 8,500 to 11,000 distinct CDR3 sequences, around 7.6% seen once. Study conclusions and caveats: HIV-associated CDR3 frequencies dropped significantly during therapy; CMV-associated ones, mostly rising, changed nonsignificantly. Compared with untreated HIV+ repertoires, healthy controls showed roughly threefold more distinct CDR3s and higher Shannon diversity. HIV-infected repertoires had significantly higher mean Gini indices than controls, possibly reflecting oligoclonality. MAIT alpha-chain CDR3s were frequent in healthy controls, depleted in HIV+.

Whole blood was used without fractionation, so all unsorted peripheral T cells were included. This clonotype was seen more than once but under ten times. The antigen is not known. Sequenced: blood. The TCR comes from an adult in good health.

Written as DNA, the CDR3 is TGCAGTGCTAGAGGAGGAGGGCAGTACACTGAAGCTTTCTTT. This encodes CSARGGGQYTEAFF. This rearrangement joins TRBV20-1 to TRBJ1-1; no clear D gene. CDR1 is DFQATT, CDR2 SNEGSKA, per germline (reference sequence). The CDR3 is 14 amino acids. With 1 base removed from V and 3 bases from J, the gap between germline ends came to 12 bases.